The 32 T cell receptor beta chains listed next were all sequenced from one sample in a study of cytomegalovirus exposure and HLA in healthy donors. PCR involved 60 Vbeta and 13 Jbeta primers. The assay was immunoSEQ multiplex PCR, and TCRdb's table has in-frame clones only and misses some. The table includes roughly 100,000 clones, roughly four fifths detected once. Sequences were obtained from PBMCs. The receptors derive from a man in his 60s in good health and CMV-seronegative.

The chain has TRBV11-2 and TRBJ1-6, with D perhaps matching TRBD1 (5 bases). Trimming removed 6 bases from V and 7 bases from J, with 16 bases in between. CDR3 length equals 15 residues. Germline lookup yields CDR1 SGHAT and CDR2 FQNNGV. The CDR3 DNA follows: TGTGCCAGCAGATTTGTGGGGCTTTCAAATTCACCCCTCCACTTT. Its translation is CASRFVGLSNSPLHF.

This chain links TRBV7-2 with TRBJ2-2, with 7 bases matching TRBD1. V lost 5 bases and J lost 3; bases outside the gene matches: 6. The CDR3 runs 15 residues. Germline loops: CDR1 SGHTA, CDR2 FQGNSA. CDR3 DNA: TGTGCCAGCAGCCGGACCCAGGGGGACACCGGGGAGCTGTTTTTT. As protein: CASSRTQGDTGELFF.

V usage is TRBV7-2 and J usage is TRBJ2-5, with 9 bases that match TRBD2. The CDR3 spans 14 residues. CDR1 and CDR2 (germline): SGHTA, FQGNSA. Trimming took 4 bases from V and 5 from J; bases not matched to a gene: 5. CDR3 loop: CASSSQRGEETQYF. The CDR3 DNA is TGTGCCAGCAGCTCTCAGCGGGGGGAGGAGACCCAGTACTTC.

The chain uses TRBV7-2 and TRBJ2-1, with TRBD2 matching over 8 bases. The CDR3 spans 15 residues. V trimming: 7 bases; J trimming: 9 bases; junction bases outside the gene matches: 14. Looked up from germline, CDR1 is SGHTA and CDR2 is FQGNSA. CDR3 sequence: CASTPPPAGVSEQFF. In nucleotides, the CDR3 is TGTGCCAGCACCCCGCCCCCAGCGGGGGTGAGTGAGCAGTTCTTC. The variable domain in full, with the rest retrieved from reference TRBV7-2 and TRBJ2-1, is GAGVSQSPSNKVTEKGKDVELRCDPISGHTALYWYRQSLGQGLEFLIYFQGNSAPDKSGLPSDRFSAERTGGSVSTLTIQRTQQEDSAVYLCASTPPPAGVSEQFFGPGTRLTVL.

The chain employs TRBV2 and TRBJ2-5; D uncertain. V was pared by 8 bases and J by 5 bases, with 12 bases between. Germline V lookup: CDR1 SNHLY, CDR2 FYNNEI. The CDR3 has 12 amino acids. The CDR3 DNA follows: TGTGCCAGCTGTCCCAGTCCGGAGACCCAGTACTTC. The encoded protein is CASCPSPETQYF.

This chain uses TRBV7-9 with TRBJ1-1; the D is unclear. Between the trimmed V and J ends, which lost 6 bases and 4 bases, there was a span of 9 bases. This CDR3 has 12 amino acids. Germline V gives CDR1 SEHNR, CDR2 FQNEAQ (reference sequence). CDR3 coding DNA: TGTGCCAGCAGTCCCTCAGGCACTGAAGCTTTCTTT. Its protein product is CASSPSGTEAFF.

The CDR3 DNA reads as TGCGCCAGCAGCCAAGCCGACAGAAACACTGAAGCTTTCTTT. Amino acids: CASSQADRNTEAFF. The chain has TRBV4-1 and TRBJ1-1; D is perhaps TRBD1 (5 bases). V was pared by 1 base and J by 2 bases, with 8 bases between. The CDR3 totals 14 residues. Germline CDR1 reads MGHRA; CDR2 reads YSYEKL.

The chain carries TRBV2 and TRBJ1-5, with 7 bases aligning to TRBD1. Germline CDR1 and CDR2: SNHLY and FYNNEI. V lost 8 bases to trimming and J lost 6 bases; unmatched junction nucleotides: 7. The CDR3 is made up of 13 amino acids. CDR3 residues: CASSGTETQPQHF. As DNA, the CDR3 is TGTGCCAGCTCCGGGACAGAGACTCAGCCCCAGCATTTT.

This clone appeared a single time. This sequence joins TRBV12-5 and TRBJ1-4; possible D gene TRBD1, 5 bases. Germline V gene lookup returns CDR1 LGHNT and CDR2 FRNRAP. The CDR3 consists of 14 residues. The ends were cut back, 1 base at V and 7 bases at J, with 10 bases in the middle. CDR3 protein: CASGLEAQGEKLFF. CDR3 DNA: TGTGCTAGTGGTTTGGAGGCTCAGGGTGAAAAACTGTTTTTT.

The rearrangement joins TRBV28 to TRBJ1-5; D may be TRBD1 (5 bases). Germline CDR1 reads MDHEN; CDR2 reads SYDVKM. Trimming removed 2 bases from V and 0 bases from J, with 8 bases in between. This CDR3 comprises 15 residues. The CDR3 sequence: CASSLAGVSNQPQHF. CDR3 bases: TGTGCCAGCAGTTTAGCGGGGGTTAGCAATCAGCCCCAGCATTTT.

The chain links TRBV19 to TRBJ2-7, with D possibly TRBD2 on 6 matching bases. In germline, CDR1 is LNHDA, CDR2 SQIVND (reference sequence). The CDR3 spans 17 residues. V was shortened by 1 base and J by 2 bases, with 18 bases between the two germline ends. The CDR3: CASSIVPGNGGTYEQYV. The CDR3 DNA is TGTGCCAGTAGTATAGTCCCCGGTAACGGGGGTACCTACGAGCAGTACGTC.

The chain uses TRBV7-7 and TRBJ2-3; D may be TRBD1 (6 bases). Germline CDR1 and CDR2: SSHAT and FNYEAQ (reference sequence). The germline V and J ends were trimmed by 1 base and 1 base, with 6 bases remaining between them. The CDR3 is made up of 14 amino acids. The CDR3 loop is CASSLGQGTDTQYF. The DNA for the CDR3 is TGTGCCAGCAGCTTAGGACAGGGCACAGATACGCAGTATTTT.

In its sample, this clone was seen once. The chain recombines TRBV14 with TRBJ2-4; D is uncertain. The V end was cut by 0 bases, the J end by 0 bases, with 9 bases between. This CDR3 has 16 residues. Germline values: CDR1 SGHDN, CDR2 FVKESK. Here the CDR3 reads CASSQESSLAKNIQYF. Written as DNA, the CDR3 is TGTGCCAGCAGCCAAGAGAGTTCACTAGCCAAAAACATTCAGTACTTC.

The chain carries TRBV7-9 and TRBJ2-2; possible D gene TRBD2, 7 bases. V was shortened by 4 bases and J by 5 bases, with 17 bases between the two germline ends. CDR3 length: 16 amino acids. Germline-derived CDR1 and CDR2 are SEHNR and FQNEAQ (reference sequence). The CDR3 sequence is CASSSTWGGPTGELFF. For the CDR3, the DNA is TGTGCCAGCAGCTCCACTTGGGGGGGGCCAACCGGGGAGCTGTTTTTT.

The chain carries TRBV5-6 and TRBJ1-5; D is possibly TRBD1 (6 bases). The germline CDR1 and CDR2 sequences are SGHDT and YYEEEE. The V end was cut by 4 bases, the J end by 1 base, with 21 bases between. This CDR3 contains 18 residues. The CDR3 DNA is TGTGCCAGCAGCAGCGGGACACGGGTTGGTATAAGCAATCAGCCCCAGCATTTT. Protein product: CASSSGTRVGISNQPQHF.

The chain's CDR3 is CATKPDRLTSNEQFF. CDR3 bases: TGTGCCACCAAACCGGACAGGCTCACTTCCAATGAGCAGTTCTTC. The chain has TRBV19 and TRBJ2-1, with 7 bases lining up with TRBD1. The CDR3 totals 15 residues. Germline loops: CDR1 LNHDA, CDR2 SQIVND (reference sequence). Trimming removed 10 bases from V and 6 bases from J; junction bases left unmatched: 15.

Points on this clone: One end of the junction does not line up with germline, which may come from a read error. The gene calls are TRBV4-1 and TRBJ1-1; D remains unclear. The CDR3 has 15 residues. In germline, CDR1 is MGHRA, CDR2 YSYEKL. The CDR3 nucleotides read TGCACCAGCAGCCAAGCATCAGCGGGGAACACTGAAGCTTTCTTT. Translation gives CTSSQASAGNTEAFF.

The rearrangement joins TRBV5-6 to TRBJ2-1; TRBD2 agrees at 9 bases. Unmatched junction bases numbered 6, after V lost 2 bases and J lost 3 bases. The CDR3 sequence is 16 residues long. Germline values: CDR1 SGHDT, CDR2 YYEEEE. The CDR3 loop is CASSFKTSGDYNEQFF. CDR3 nucleotides: TGTGCCAGCAGCTTCAAGACTAGCGGTGACTACAATGAGCAGTTCTTC.

The chain uses TRBV2 and TRBJ2-7; 9 nucleotides line up with TRBD2. J gave up 6 bases and V 1 base, and 7 bases lay outside the gene matches. Per the germline V gene, CDR1 is SNHLY and CDR2 is FYNNEI. The CDR3 spans 15 residues. The CDR3 nucleotides are TGTGCCAGCAGTGAAGTGCGGGGGGGCCTAGGCGAGCAGTACTTC. It encodes CASSEVRGGLGEQYF.

A few counts support this clone. The chain joins TRBV6-1 to TRBJ1-6; 7 bases match TRBD1. Unmatched junction bases numbered 10, after V lost 7 bases and J lost 16 bases. Per germline, CDR1 MNHNS and CDR2 SASEGT. The CDR3 loop spans 12 amino acids. The CDR3 sequence: CASTRDSHRLHF. As DNA, the CDR3 is TGTGCCAGCACCCGGGACAGTCATCGTCTCCACTTT.

J is TRBJ2-3 and V is TRBV7-3, with D hard to call. Germline V gene data show CDR1 as SGHTA and CDR2 as FQGTGA. The V gene lost 1 base and the J gene lost 1 base, with 9 bases spanning the gap. CDR3 size: 15 residues. The CDR3 nucleotides are TGTGCCAGCAGCTTAAACCACTTACGCACAGATACGCAGTATTTT. Translation gives CASSLNHLRTDTQYF.

This chain uses TRBV19 with TRBJ1-6; D might be TRBD1 (6 bases). Germline CDR1 and CDR2: LNHDA and SQIVND (reference sequence). Trimming pared 6 bases from V and 9 bases from J, leaving 15 bases between. The CDR3 is 14 amino acids. CDR3 in DNA: TGTGCCAGTAGCCGGGACATAGAACTTTCACCCCTCCACTTT. Encoded protein: CASSRDIELSPLHF.

V usage is TRBV6-5 and J usage is TRBJ1-4; TRBD1 aligns across 7 bases. Trimming cost V 4 bases and J 6 bases; bases outside gene matches: 2. CDR3 length equals 13 residues. Germline CDR1 is MNHEY and CDR2 is SVGAGI. The CDR3 nucleotides read TGTGCCAGCAGTTCCGGACAGGATGAAAAACTGTTTTTT. Its translation: CASSSGQDEKLFF.

V gene TRBV7-2 combines with J gene TRBJ1-1, with D unclear. The V gene lost 1 base and the J gene lost 0 bases, with 6 bases spanning the gap. Germline values: CDR1 SGHTA, CDR2 FQGNSA. The CDR3 has 14 amino acids. The CDR3 is CASSLDAVNTEAFF. In DNA form, the CDR3 reads TGTGCCAGCAGCTTAGACGCGGTGAACACTGAAGCTTTCTTT.

The rearrangement links TRBV5-1 to TRBJ2-7, with D possibly being TRBD2 (5 bases). The ends were cut back, 4 bases at V and 0 bases at J, with 14 bases in the middle. Germline assignment: CDR1 SGHRS and CDR2 YFSETQ. CDR3 length equals 15 residues. The CDR3 reads CASSRDGVGSYEQYF. CDR3 nucleotides: TGCGCCAGCAGCCGAGACGGGGTTGGCTCCTACGAGCAGTACTTC.

The rearrangement joins TRBV25-1 to TRBJ2-2; TRBD1 aligns across 9 bases. Germline CDR1 is MGHDK and CDR2 is SYGVNS. The V segment lost 4 bases and the J segment 3 bases; nucleotides outside the gene matches: 3. The CDR3 has 15 residues. The DNA for the CDR3 is TGTGCCAGCAGTGTAGGACAGGGGTACACCGGGGAGCTGTTTTTT. This codes for CASSVGQGYTGELFF.

This chain connects TRBV11-3 to TRBJ2-7; D perhaps matches TRBD2 (7 bases). The germline CDR1 and CDR2 sequences are SGHNT and YENEEA. V dropped 3 bases and J dropped 2 bases, with 11 bases sitting between them. The CDR3 consists of 14 residues. CDR3 sequence reads: CASSLGGPPYEQYF. The CDR3 nucleotides read TGTGCCAGCAGCTTGGGGGGGCCACCCTACGAGCAGTACTTC.

This chain connects TRBV7-2 to TRBJ2-3; 11 bases line up with TRBD1. The ends lost 2 bases at V and 10 bases at J; junction bases unmatched: 8. CDR3 length: 15 amino acids. In germline, CDR1 is SGHTA, CDR2 FQGNSA. CDR3 protein: CASSLPGQGDIAQYF. CDR3 DNA sequence: TGTGCCAGCAGCTTACCGGGACAGGGGGATATAGCGCAGTATTTT.

The genes are TRBV6-6 and TRBJ2-5; D call uncertain. V was pared by 6 bases and J by 5 bases, with 13 bases between. Looked up from germline, CDR1 is MNHNY and CDR2 is SVGAGI (reference sequence). This CDR3 is built from 13 residues. The CDR3: CASRPNSWETQYF. Here the CDR3 DNA reads TGTGCCAGCAGACCAAACAGTTGGGAGACCCAGTACTTC.

V usage is TRBV2 and J usage is TRBJ1-6, with 10 bases matching TRBD1. Germline-derived CDR1 and CDR2 are SNHLY and FYNNEI. This CDR3 is built from 15 residues. After removal of 6 bases from V and 4 bases from J, the junction contained 3 bases not matched to a gene. The CDR3 loop reads CASRPDRGYNSPLHF. For the CDR3, the DNA is TGTGCCAGCAGGCCGGACAGGGGGTATAATTCACCCCTCCACTTT.

The chain joins TRBV15 to TRBJ2-3; no firm D call. V lost 0 bases to trimming and J lost 4 bases, with 11 bases between them. The germline V gene encodes CDR1 LNHNV and CDR2 YYDKDF (reference sequence). This CDR3 is 15 amino acids long. The CDR3 is CATSRDVDFSDTQYF. CDR3 coding DNA: TGTGCCACCAGCAGAGATGTCGACTTTTCAGATACGCAGTATTTT.

V and J are TRBV10-3 and TRBJ1-5; 8 positions agree with TRBD1. The CDR3 spans 14 residues. CDR1 and CDR2 (germline): ENHRY, SYGVKD. V lost 6 bases to trimming and J lost 7 bases; unmatched junction nucleotides: 8. CDR3 protein: CAISVTGAGQPQHF. DNA for the CDR3: TGTGCCATCAGCGTGACAGGGGCGGGCCAGCCCCAGCATTTT.